A selection of T cell receptor beta chains follows, all from one sample in a study of T cells after yellow fever vaccination. Via MiXCR, TCRdb re-called the 5' RACE reads, giving one row per CDR3 protein. Of 250,000 to 300,000 distinct CDR3 sequences listed, about 5% were seen once; the top ten hold less than 3.5%. The sequences come from CD4+ T cells sorted from PBMCs, collected on the day of the yellow fever booster vaccination. The receptors here all came from a man between 18 and 35 years old who received the YFV17D yellow fever vaccine. Each CDR3 is given with its conserved first and last residue. The D gene is left open where the match is weak. Clone size is shown for a subset of rows, as once, few, many or a class of expanded clone.

j_call | v_call | d_call | clone_size | cdr3_aa | cdr3_nt
TRBJ1-1 | TRBV3-1 | - | few | CASSQLEGRAFF | TGTGCCAGCAGCCAACTAGAGGGGAGAGCTTTCTTT
TRBJ2-7 | TRBV6-5 | - | - | CASRDATLGGEQYF | TGTGCCAGCAGGGATGCCACGCTGGGTGGTGAGCAGTACTTC
TRBJ2-7 | TRBV7-2 | - | many | CASSLAPSLAYEQYF | TGTGCCAGCAGCTTAGCCCCTAGCCTCGCCTACGAGCAGTACTTC
TRBJ2-5 | TRBV28 | - | - | CASSKTGQFQETQYF | TGTGCCAGCAGTAAGACGGGACAATTCCAAGAGACCCAGTACTTC
TRBJ2-5 | TRBV20-1 | TRBD1 | - | CSARGQGFETQYF | TGCAGTGCCCGGGGACAGGGGTTCGAGACCCAGTACTTC
TRBJ1-2 | TRBV5-1 | - | many | CASTRGQGNYGYTF | TGCGCCAGCACCCGCGGCCAGGGGAACTATGGCTACACCTTC
TRBJ1-1 | TRBV4-2 | - | many | CASSQDKGTEAFF | TGTGCCAGCAGCCAAGATAAGGGCACTGAAGCTTTCTTT
TRBJ1-5 | TRBV6-2/TRBV6-3 | - | many | CASSGGYQPQHF | TGTGCCAGCAGTGGGGGATATCAGCCCCAGCATTTT
TRBJ1-2 | TRBV6-5 | - | few | CASSYSTVPGSYGYTF | TGTGCCAGCAGTTACTCGACGGTCCCAGGGTCGTATGGCTACACCTTC
TRBJ2-1 | TRBV20-1 | TRBD2 | many | CSARDFQRGGTYNEQFF | TGCAGTGCTAGAGATTTCCAGCGGGGGGGTACTTACAATGAGCAGTTCTTC
TRBJ2-5 | TRBV6-6 | - | - | CASRAHQETQYF | TGTGCCAGCAGGGCACACCAAGAGACCCAGTACTTC
TRBJ2-4 | TRBV28 | - | few | CASSLLRPRAKNIQYF | TGTGCCAGCAGCCTCTTACGCCCGAGAGCCAAAAACATTCAGTACTTC
TRBJ2-5 | TRBV20-1 | TRBD2 | few | CSATGLAGPWLWTQYF | TGCAGTGCTACGGGACTAGCGGGCCCTTGGTTATGGACCCAGTACTTC
TRBJ1-1 | TRBV6-5 | - | few | CASSRAGYTEAFF | TGTGCCAGCAGCCGCGCCGGGTACACTGAAGCTTTCTTT
TRBJ1-2 | TRBV5-1 | - | - | CASSTEGSNYGYTF | TGCGCCAGCAGCACAGAGGGTTCCAACTATGGCTACACCTTC
TRBJ2-3 | TRBV20-1 | TRBD2 | - | CSASLLAGGLVDSTQYF | TGCAGTGCTAGCCTGCTAGCGGGGGGGCTGGTGGATTCTACGCAGTATTTT
TRBJ1-5 | TRBV4-1 | - | many | CASSQSPGTGQPQHF | TGCGCCAGCAGCCAATCTCCCGGTACAGGTCAGCCCCAGCATTTT
TRBJ2-7 | TRBV5-4 | TRBD2 | - | CASSLDAGTRGSYEQYF | TGTGCCAGCAGCTTGGATGCCGGGACTAGAGGTTCCTACGAGCAGTACTTC
TRBJ1-2 | TRBV6-5 | TRBD1 | few | CASKLTQGNYGYTF | TGTGCCAGCAAACTAACACAGGGGAACTATGGCTACACCTTC
TRBJ2-2 | TRBV28 | - | few | CASPSPNTGELFF | TGTGCCAGTCCGTCCCCAAACACCGGGGAGCTGTTTTTT
TRBJ1-1 | TRBV20-1 | - | many | CSARDLQQYMNTEAFF | TGCAGTGCTAGAGATTTACAGCAATATATGAACACTGAAGCTTTCTTT
TRBJ2-2 | TRBV20-1 | TRBD2 | many | CSASRLARGTGELFF | TGCAGTGCTAGTCGACTAGCTCGAGGCACCGGGGAGCTGTTTTTT
TRBJ2-4 | TRBV20-1 | TRBD2 | many | CSARDGGEAKNIQYF | TGCAGTGCTAGAGATGGGGGGGAGGCCAAAAACATTCAGTACTTC
TRBJ2-2 | TRBV7-2 | TRBD1 | - | CASSLRTGASGELFF | TGTGCCAGCAGCTTAAGGACAGGGGCGTCCGGGGAGCTGTTTTTT
TRBJ1-1 | TRBV28 | - | - | CASRPIDRFDGAFF | TGTGCCAGCAGACCCATCGACAGGTTCGATGGGGCTTTCTTT
TRBJ2-5 | TRBV7-9 | - | - | CASSIRPGTPQETQYF | TGTGCCAGCAGCATTAGGCCGGGTACTCCCCAAGAGACCCAGTACTTC
TRBJ1-1 | TRBV5-1 | - | many | CASSFGGGRETEAFF | TGCGCCAGCAGCTTCGGCGGGGGGCGTGAAACTGAAGCTTTCTTT
TRBJ1-5 | TRBV7-2 | - | many | CASSPIRGSNQPQHF | TGTGCCAGCAGCCCTATCCGGGGGAGCAATCAGCCCCAGCATTTT
TRBJ2-2 | TRBV7-2 | - | few | CASSLERGKTGELFF | TGTGCCAGCAGCTTAGAACGGGGAAAGACCGGGGAGCTGTTTTTT
TRBJ1-3 | TRBV7-8 | - | few | CASSFGDLSGNTIYF | TGTGCCAGCAGCTTTGGAGACCTCTCTGGAAACACCATATATTTT
TRBJ1-1 | TRBV18 | TRBD1 | - | CASSRDAGTGPYEAFF | TGTGCCAGCTCACGGGATGCAGGGACAGGGCCCTATGAAGCTTTCTTT
TRBJ2-3 | TRBV6-5 | - | many | CASRPRGVGGDTQYF | TGTGCCAGCAGGCCCCGGGGGGTAGGGGGTGATACGCAGTATTTT
TRBJ2-1 | TRBV7-3 | - | many | CASSLMPNEQFF | TGTGCCAGCAGCCTGATGCCGAATGAGCAGTTCTTC
TRBJ1-1 | TRBV6-6 | - | few | CASSYGFRTRAFF | TGTGCCAGCAGCTACGGTTTTAGGACACGAGCTTTCTTT
TRBJ2-3 | TRBV7-2 | TRBD2 | many | CASSSRLAGKGDTQYF | TGTGCCAGCAGCTCCCGACTAGCGGGGAAGGGAGATACGCAGTATTTT
TRBJ2-1 | TRBV12-3/TRBV12-4 | - | many | CASSIQENNEQFF | TGTGCCAGCAGTATACAGGAAAACAATGAGCAGTTCTTC
TRBJ1-1 | TRBV6-5 | - | few | CASSYSAFPRTEAFF | TGTGCCAGCAGTTACTCGGCCTTCCCACGGACTGAAGCTTTCTTT
TRBJ1-5 | TRBV4-3 | - | few | CASSQDVTGGSTDQPQHF | TGCGCCAGCAGCCAAGATGTGACAGGCGGCAGCACGGATCAGCCCCAGCATTTT
TRBJ2-7 | TRBV2 | - | few | CASSETPAGSYEQYF | TGTGCCAGCAGTGAAACTCCGGCGGGCTCCTACGAGCAGTACTTC
TRBJ1-1 | TRBV12-3/TRBV12-4 | - | - | CASSFQSSNTEAFF | TGTGCCAGCAGTTTTCAGAGCTCGAACACTGAAGCTTTCTTT
TRBJ2-2 | TRBV24-1 | - | few | CATSDVSRATSGELFF | TGTGCCACCAGTGATGTGTCTCGGGCTACGTCCGGGGAGCTGTTTTTT
TRBJ1-2 | TRBV24-1 | - | many | CATSDLYANYGYTF | TGTGCCACCAGTGACCTCTACGCTAACTATGGCTACACCTTC
TRBJ1-2 | TRBV7-9 | TRBD1 | - | CASSPAGQGTYGYTF | TGTGCCAGCAGCCCGGCGGGACAGGGGACCTATGGCTACACCTTC
TRBJ2-7 | TRBV5-4 | TRBD1 | - | CASSPDRGGEQYF | TGTGCCAGCAGCCCGGACAGGGGAGGCGAGCAGTACTTC